Shown below are 15 T cell receptor beta chains from a single sample sequenced in a study of shared clonotypes between healthy human individuals (TCRdb year 2020). The library was built by means of the immunoSEQ multiplex PCR assay. TCRdb carries this immuneACCESS record with in-frame sequences only. Its versions omit some clonotypes, under half of them owing to an unresolved V gene in the studies checked, with the rest unexplained. For this sample there are roughly 1,500,000 clones; 95% to 99% appear just once. Of the sample, about 0.45% falls within the top ten clones. Sequencing used naive CD4+ T cells sorted from blood. Taken with the paper, the label for cell subset or site translates to: CD45RA+ positively selected. All receptors come from a young man in good health.

The genes are TRBV29-1 and TRBJ2-1; a possible D gene is TRBD1 (5 bases). CDR1 is SQVTM and CDR2 is ANQGSEA in the germline V gene. The length of the CDR3 is 13 residues. With 4 bases removed from V and 9 bases from J, the gap between germline ends came to 16 bases. This CDR3 reads CSVGPKGVVEQFF. CDR3 nucleotides: TGCAGCGTTGGACCTAAAGGGGTGGTTGAGCAGTTCTTC.

This rearrangement joins TRBV30 to TRBJ1-5; D is unclear. V lost 0 bases, J lost 0 bases, and 6 bases lay in between. CDR1 and CDR2 from the germline V gene are GTSNPN and SVGIG (reference sequence). The CDR3 has 14 amino acids. The CDR3 loop reads CAWSVGSSNQPQHF. CDR3 coding DNA: TGTGCCTGGAGTGTAGGGAGTAGCAATCAGCCCCAGCATTTT.

The genes are TRBV7-9 and TRBJ1-5; tentatively, D is TRBD1 (6 bases). V was shortened by 5 bases and J by 5 bases, with 10 bases between the two germline ends. Germline loops: CDR1 SEHNR, CDR2 FQNEAQ (reference sequence). The CDR3 is 13 residues long. For the CDR3, the DNA is TGTGCCAGCAGCGTCCCAGGGGATCAGCCCCAGCATTTT. It translates to CASSVPGDQPQHF.

The chain has TRBV7-8 and TRBJ2-7; D uncertain. Germline V gene data show CDR1 as SGHVS and CDR2 as FQNEAQ. V lost 3 bases and J lost 5, with 5 bases in between. The CDR3 consists of 11 residues. CDR3 nucleotides: TGTGCCAGCAGCTTTGGGCACGAGCAGTACTTC. It codes for CASSFGHEQYF.

The chain carries TRBV28 and TRBJ2-5; D is undetermined. Germline loops: CDR1 MDHEN, CDR2 SYDVKM. The CDR3 extends over 17 amino acids. The V end was cut by 6 bases, the J end by 2 bases, with 22 bases between. This chain's CDR3 is CASSKRPPPDHQETQYF. In DNA, the CDR3 is TGTGCCAGCAGCAAACGACCCCCCCCAGACCATCAAGAGACCCAGTACTTC.

The chain is built from TRBV10-3 and TRBJ1-2; TRBD1 matches 8 bases. V shed 8 bases, J shed 6 bases, and the junction held 20 bases outside the gene matches. From germline, CDR1 is ENHRY and CDR2 SYGVKD. This CDR3 has 17 residues. The CDR3 loop is CAIFASKVPPDRDGYTF. CDR3 sequence (DNA): TGTGCCATCTTTGCGTCCAAGGTCCCTCCGGACAGGGATGGCTACACCTTC.

The CDR3 DNA sequence: TGTGCCAGCAGCCCCGGGGGACAGGCGAACCAGCCCCAGCATTTT. Translated, it gives CASSPGGQANQPQHF. The chain carries TRBV9 and TRBJ1-5, with TRBD1 matching 8 bases. Germline CDR1 is SGDLS and CDR2 is YYNGEE. The CDR3 spans 15 residues. V lost 4 bases to trimming and J lost 7 bases; unmatched junction nucleotides: 10.

The chain combines TRBV18 with TRBJ2-1, with TRBD2 matching over 8 bases. V dropped 4 bases and J dropped 9; count of bases not matched to a gene: 26. This CDR3 is built from 20 residues. CDR1 is KGHSH and CDR2 is LQKENI in the germline V gene. Here the CDR3 reads CASSQQGERLAGLLSSEQFF. CDR3 sequence (DNA): TGTGCCAGCTCACAACAGGGTGAGCGGCTAGCGGGCCTCTTGAGTAGTGAGCAGTTCTTC.

The J gene is TRBJ2-1, the V gene TRBV7-8, with D perhaps TRBD2 (5 bases). There are 17 residues in the CDR3. Germline loops: CDR1 SGHVS, CDR2 FQNEAQ. V was pared by 5 bases and J by 0 bases, with 17 bases between. The CDR3 coding sequence is TGTGCCAGCAGCCGCCGAGGAGCGGATAGCTCCTACAATGAGCAGTTCTTC. Residues: CASSRRGADSSYNEQFF.

The chain has TRBV20-1 and TRBJ1-1, with D maybe TRBD1 (5 bases). Germline V gene lookup returns CDR1 DFQATT and CDR2 SNEGSKA (reference sequence). V was shortened by 0 bases and J by 10 bases, with 9 bases between the two germline ends. The CDR3 has 11 amino acids. The CDR3 DNA reads as TGCAGTGCTAGAGAACAGGCAGGAGCTTTCTTT. Translation gives CSAREQAGAFF.

The chain couples TRBV9 to TRBJ2-1; no definite D call. The V gene lost 0 bases and the J gene lost 6 bases, with 10 bases spanning the gap. The CDR3 runs to 14 residues. The germline V gene encodes CDR1 SGDLS and CDR2 YYNGEE. The chain's CDR3 is CASSVGALSNEQFF. The CDR3 nucleotides read TGTGCCAGCAGCGTAGGGGCCTTAAGCAATGAGCAGTTCTTC.

The rearrangement uses TRBV29-1 and TRBJ2-5; maybe TRBD1 (7 bases). Germline V CDR1 and CDR2: SQVTM, ANQGSEA. Trimming took off 5 bases at V and 5 bases at J, with 15 bases between the two ends. This CDR3 contains 13 residues. The CDR3 DNA sequence: TGCAGCGTTTTAGAGGGGGCGGGGGAGACCCAGTACTTC. It codes for CSVLEGAGETQYF.

This sequence joins TRBV6-1 and TRBJ2-7; TRBD2 agrees at 8 bases. V lost 5 bases and J lost 2; bases outside the gene matches: 5. CDR1 and CDR2 (germline): MNHNS, SASEGT. This CDR3 is built from 14 residues. This CDR3 reads CASSPLAGTYEQYF. In DNA form, the CDR3 reads TGTGCCAGCAGTCCCCTAGCGGGTACCTACGAGCAGTACTTC.

This clone has only one observation. V usage is TRBV5-1 and J usage is TRBJ2-1; 13 bases are shared with TRBD2. J was trimmed by 2 bases and V by 4 bases; bases with no gene match: 6. Germline CDR1 and CDR2: SGHRS and YFSETQ. This CDR3 has 17 residues. DNA for the CDR3: TGCGCCAGCAGCGGCGGGACTAGCGGGGAAGCCTACAATGAGCAGTTCTTC. This encodes CASSGGTSGEAYNEQFF.

A word on this clone: Within the sample, other DNA sequences also encode this same CDR3. V usage is TRBV6-5 and J usage is TRBJ1-5; D uncertain. The CDR3 loop spans 13 amino acids. Germline V gene sequence: CDR1 MNHEY, CDR2 SVGAGI. Trimming shortened V by 0 bases and J by 5 bases, and 5 bases separated the two germline ends. In nucleotides, the CDR3 is TGTGCCAGCAGTTACTCACGGGATCAGCCCCAGCATTTT. Translation gives CASSYSRDQPQHF.